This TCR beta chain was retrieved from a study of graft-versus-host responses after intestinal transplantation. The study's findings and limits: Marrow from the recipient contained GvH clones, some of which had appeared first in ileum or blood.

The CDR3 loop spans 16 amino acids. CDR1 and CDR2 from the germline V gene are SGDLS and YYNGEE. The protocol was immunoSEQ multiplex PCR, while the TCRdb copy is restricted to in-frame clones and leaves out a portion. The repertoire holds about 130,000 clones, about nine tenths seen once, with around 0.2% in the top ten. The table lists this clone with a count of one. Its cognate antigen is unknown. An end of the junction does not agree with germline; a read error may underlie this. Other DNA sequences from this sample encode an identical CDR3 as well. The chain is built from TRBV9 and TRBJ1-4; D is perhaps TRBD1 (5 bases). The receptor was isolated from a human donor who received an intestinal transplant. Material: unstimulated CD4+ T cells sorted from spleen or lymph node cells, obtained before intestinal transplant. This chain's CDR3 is CASSVPRGLDNEKLFF. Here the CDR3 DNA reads TGTGCCAGCAGCGTCCCTCGGGGGTTAGATAATGAAAAGCTGTTTTTT.